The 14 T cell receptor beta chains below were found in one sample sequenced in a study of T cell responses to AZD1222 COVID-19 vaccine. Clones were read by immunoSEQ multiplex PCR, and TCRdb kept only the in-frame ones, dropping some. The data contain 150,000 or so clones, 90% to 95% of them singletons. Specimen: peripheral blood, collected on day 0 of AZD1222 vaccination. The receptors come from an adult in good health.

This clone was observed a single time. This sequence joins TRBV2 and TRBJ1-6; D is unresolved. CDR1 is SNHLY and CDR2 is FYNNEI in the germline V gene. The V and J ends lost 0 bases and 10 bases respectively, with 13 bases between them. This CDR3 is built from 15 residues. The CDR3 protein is CASSEAWGRKSPLHF. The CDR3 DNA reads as TGTGCCAGCAGTGAAGCGTGGGGAAGGAAATCACCCCTCCACTTT.

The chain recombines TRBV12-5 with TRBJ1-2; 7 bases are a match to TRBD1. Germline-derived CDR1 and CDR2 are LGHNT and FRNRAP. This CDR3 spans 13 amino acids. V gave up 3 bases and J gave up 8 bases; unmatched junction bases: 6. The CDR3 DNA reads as TGTGCTAGTGGTTTTGGGCAGGGGGGAGGCTACACCTTC. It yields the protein CASGFGQGGGYTF.

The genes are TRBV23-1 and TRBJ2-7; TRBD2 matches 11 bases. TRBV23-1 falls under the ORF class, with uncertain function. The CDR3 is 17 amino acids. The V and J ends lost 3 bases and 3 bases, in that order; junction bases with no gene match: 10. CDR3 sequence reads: CASSHYSTSGSRYEQYF. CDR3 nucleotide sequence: TGCGCCAGCAGTCACTATAGCACTAGCGGGAGTCGCTACGAGCAGTACTTC.

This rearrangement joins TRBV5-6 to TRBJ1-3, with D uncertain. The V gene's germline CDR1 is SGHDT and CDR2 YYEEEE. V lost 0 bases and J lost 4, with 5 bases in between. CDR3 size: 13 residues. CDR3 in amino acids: CASSLGRGNTIYF. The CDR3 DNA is TGTGCCAGCAGCTTGGGCAGGGGAAACACCATATATTTT.

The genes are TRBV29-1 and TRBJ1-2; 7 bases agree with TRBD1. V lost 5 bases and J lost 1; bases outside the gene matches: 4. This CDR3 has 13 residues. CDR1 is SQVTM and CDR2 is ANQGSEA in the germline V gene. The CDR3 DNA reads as TGCAGCGTTCTACAGGGGCTTAACTATGGCTACACCTTC. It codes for CSVLQGLNYGYTF.

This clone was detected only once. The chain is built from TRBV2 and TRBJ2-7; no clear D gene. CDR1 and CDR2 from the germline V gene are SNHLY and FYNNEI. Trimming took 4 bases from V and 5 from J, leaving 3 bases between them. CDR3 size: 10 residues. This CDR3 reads CASSVNEQYF. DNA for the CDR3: TGTGCCAGCAGTGTAAACGAGCAGTACTTC.

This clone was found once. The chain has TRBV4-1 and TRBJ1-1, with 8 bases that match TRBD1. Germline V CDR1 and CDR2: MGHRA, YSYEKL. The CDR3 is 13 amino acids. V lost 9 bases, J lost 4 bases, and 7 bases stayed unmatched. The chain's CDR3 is CASRGTGRTEAFF. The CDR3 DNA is TGCGCCAGTCGGGGGACAGGCCGCACTGAAGCTTTCTTT.

CDR3 nucleotide sequence: TGTGCCAGCAGTTACGGTGAGGGGAGCGCTGAAGCTTTCTTT. Protein product: CASSYGEGSAEAFF. J is TRBJ1-1 and V is TRBV6-5; TRBD1 might be the D (5 bases). Germline CDR1 is MNHEY and CDR2 is SVGAGI. The length of the CDR3 is 14 residues. The V end lost 2 bases, the J end lost 6 bases, and 13 bases lay between the germline ends.

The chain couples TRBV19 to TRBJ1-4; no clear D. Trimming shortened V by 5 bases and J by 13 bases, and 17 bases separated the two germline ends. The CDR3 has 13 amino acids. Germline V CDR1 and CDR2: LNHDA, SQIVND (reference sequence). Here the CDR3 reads CASSGRRDLGLFF. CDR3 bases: TGTGCCAGTAGTGGACGACGAGACTTAGGACTGTTTTTT.

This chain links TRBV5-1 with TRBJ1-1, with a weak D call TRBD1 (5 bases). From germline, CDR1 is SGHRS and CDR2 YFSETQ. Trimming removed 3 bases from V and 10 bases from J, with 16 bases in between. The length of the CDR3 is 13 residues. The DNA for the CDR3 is TGCGCCAGCAGCTCAGGGTTGCCTCGAGGAGCTTTCTTT. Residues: CASSSGLPRGAFF.

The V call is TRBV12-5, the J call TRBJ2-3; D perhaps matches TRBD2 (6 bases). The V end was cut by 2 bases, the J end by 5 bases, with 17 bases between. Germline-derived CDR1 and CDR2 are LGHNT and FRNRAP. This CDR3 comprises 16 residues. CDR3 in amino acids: CASGLFTGGPVDTQYF. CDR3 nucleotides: TGTGCTAGTGGTTTGTTTACTGGAGGGCCGGTAGATACGCAGTATTTT.

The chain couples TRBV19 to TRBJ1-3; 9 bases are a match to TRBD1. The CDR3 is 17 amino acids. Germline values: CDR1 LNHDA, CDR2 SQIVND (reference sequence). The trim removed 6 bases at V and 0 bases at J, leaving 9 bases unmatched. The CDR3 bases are TGTGCCAGTAGGACCGGGACAGGGCTAAACTCTGGAAACACCATATATTTT. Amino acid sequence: CASRTGTGLNSGNTIYF.

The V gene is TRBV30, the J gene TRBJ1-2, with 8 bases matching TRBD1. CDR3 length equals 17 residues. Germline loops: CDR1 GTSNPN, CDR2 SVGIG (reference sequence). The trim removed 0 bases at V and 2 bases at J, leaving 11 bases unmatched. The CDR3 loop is CAWSVGDRGPVNYGYTF. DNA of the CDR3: TGTGCCTGGAGTGTAGGAGACAGGGGTCCCGTCAACTATGGCTACACCTTC. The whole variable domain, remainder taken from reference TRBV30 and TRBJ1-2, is SQTIHQWPATLVQPVGSPLSLECTVEGTSNPNLYWYRQAAGRGLQLLFYSVGIGQISSEVPQNLSASRPQDRQFILSSKKLLLSDSGFYLCAWSVGDRGPVNYGYTFGSGTRLTVV.

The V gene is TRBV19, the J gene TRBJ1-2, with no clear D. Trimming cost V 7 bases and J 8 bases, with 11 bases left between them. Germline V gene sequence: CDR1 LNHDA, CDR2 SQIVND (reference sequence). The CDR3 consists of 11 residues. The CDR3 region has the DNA TGTGCCAGTAACCGTGAAGGAGGCTACACCTTC. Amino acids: CASNREGGYTF.